This passage covers 5 T cell receptor beta chains from one sample sequenced in a study of blood T cell repertoires in COVID-19. Libraries were prepared by immunoSEQ multiplex PCR; TCRdb keeps only in-frame clonotypes and omits some of them. This table has 150,000 to 200,000 clones, approximately 88% appearing once. Sequenced material: peripheral blood. Receptors were obtained from a man aged 40-49 years with acute or convalescent COVID-19.

The V call is TRBV9, the J call TRBJ1-2, with D perhaps matching TRBD1 (6 bases). This CDR3 spans 14 amino acids. The V gene lost 4 bases and the J gene lost 8 bases, with 18 bases spanning the gap. Germline values: CDR1 SGDLS, CDR2 YYNGEE. CDR3 amino acids: CASSSYRDQKGYTF. DNA for the CDR3: TGTGCCAGCAGCTCCTACAGGGATCAAAAGGGCTACACCTTC.

This clone was counted a few times. The chain carries TRBV25-1 and TRBJ1-4, with D perhaps TRBD1 (6 bases). Trimming stripped 5 bases from V and 3 bases from J, with 13 bases between. Germline assignment: CDR1 MGHDK and CDR2 SYGVNS. This CDR3 has 15 residues. The CDR3, as DNA: TGTGCCAGCAGTCTGAACTCAGGGGCTAATGAAAAACTGTTTTTT. Translated: CASSLNSGANEKLFF.

The genes are TRBV4-2 and TRBJ2-2, with D possibly TRBD1 on 5 matching bases. CDR3 length equals 16 residues. V lost 4 bases and J lost 4, with 16 bases in between. Germline V gene sequence: CDR1 LGHNA, CDR2 YNFKEQ. This chain's CDR3 is CASSRVGPQGTGELFF. CDR3 bases: TGTGCCAGCAGCCGGGTAGGGCCCCAGGGCACCGGGGAGCTGTTTTTT.

With regard to this clone: The sample has other DNA sequences that encode this CDR3 too. The chain links TRBV5-1 to TRBJ1-2; the D is unclear. The V end lost 0 bases, the J end lost 3 bases, and 6 bases lay between the germline ends. Germline V gene data show CDR1 as SGHRS and CDR2 as YFSETQ. The CDR3 is made up of 13 amino acids. The CDR3: CASSLARDYGYTF. The CDR3 DNA sequence: TGCGCCAGCAGCTTGGCCCGTGACTATGGCTACACCTTC.

This chain connects TRBV30 to TRBJ1-1; no clear D gene. Germline loops: CDR1 GTSNPN, CDR2 SVGIG (reference sequence). The CDR3 contains 11 residues. V was shortened by 4 bases and J by 1 base, with 4 bases between the two germline ends. CDR3 amino acids: CAWKRNTEAFF. CDR3 nucleotides: TGTGCCTGGAAGCGGAACACTGAAGCTTTCTTT.